One and the same sample provided the 25 T cell receptor beta chains below, sequenced in a study of chemoradiotherapy in HPV16-positive cancers. Here immunoSEQ multiplex PCR was the method, and the copy in TCRdb shows in-frame clones only, minus some. The sample includes approximately 12,000 clones, roughly 82% seen only once; the top ten take around 7.8%. Sampling was conducted from a patient who underwent chemoradiotherapy. The receptors stem from a human donor with HPV-associated anogenital cancer.

The gene calls are TRBV5-6 and TRBJ2-7; TRBD1 might be the D (5 bases). Looked up from germline, CDR1 is SGHDT and CDR2 is YYEEEE. Deletions cut 0 bases from V and 6 bases from J, with 13 bases between. There are 14 residues in the CDR3. CDR3 residues: CASSLAREGVEQYF. The CDR3 DNA is TGTGCCAGCAGCTTGGCCAGGGAAGGGGTCGAGCAGTACTTC.

This clone was detected only once. The chain carries TRBV7-2 and TRBJ2-7, with D perhaps TRBD1 or TRBD2 (6 bases each). Trimming cost V 2 bases and J 3 bases, with 14 bases left between them. Germline V gene lookup returns CDR1 SGHTA and CDR2 FQGNSA. This CDR3 contains 15 residues. CDR3 loop: CASSLRDGGFYEQYF. CDR3 DNA sequence: TGTGCCAGCAGCTTACGGGACGGGGGCTTCTACGAGCAGTACTTC.

CDR3 in amino acids: CASSSEGGQPQHF. CDR3 in DNA: TGTGCCAGCAGTTCCGAGGGGGGACAGCCCCAGCATTTT. The chain employs TRBV6-5 and TRBJ1-5, with D maybe TRBD1 (6 bases). Germline loops: CDR1 MNHEY, CDR2 SVGAGI. Between the trimmed V and J ends, which lost 4 bases and 7 bases, there was a span of 11 bases. CDR3 length: 13 residues.

J is TRBJ1-5 and V is TRBV19, with D possibly TRBD1 on 6 matching bases. V lost 1 base, J lost 1 base, and 14 bases lay in between. CDR1 is LNHDA, CDR2 SQIVND, per germline (reference sequence). CDR3 length: 17 residues. As DNA, the CDR3 is TGTGCCAGTAGTATAGTGACAGGTTTTGCGAGCAATCAGCCCCAGCATTTT. It translates to CASSIVTGFASNQPQHF.

The CDR3: CSVRLAGDYEQYF. CDR3 DNA sequence: TGCAGCGTCCGACTAGCGGGGGACTACGAGCAGTACTTC. The chain recombines TRBV29-1 with TRBJ2-7; TRBD2 aligns across 12 bases. Germline V CDR1 and CDR2: SQVTM, ANQGSEA. CDR3 size: 13 residues. V was pared by 6 bases and J by 3 bases, with 3 bases of the junction left unmatched.

The rearrangement uses TRBV4-1 and TRBJ1-1, with D possibly TRBD1 on 6 matching bases. The germline gives CDR1 MGHRA, CDR2 YSYEKL. V lost 4 bases and J 7 bases, leaving 22 bases between the germline ends. The CDR3 consists of 16 residues. Here the CDR3 reads CASSREQGKISNEAFF. CDR3 in DNA: TGCGCCAGCAGCCGTGAGCAGGGGAAGATTAGTAATGAAGCTTTCTTT.

The table lists this clone with a count of one. The chain has TRBV5-1 and TRBJ2-1; 10 nucleotides agree with TRBD1. CDR1 and CDR2 from the germline V gene are SGHRS and YFSETQ. The CDR3 is 16 amino acids. V was pared by 4 bases and J by 11 bases, with 15 bases of the junction left unmatched. This chain's CDR3 is CASSPRQGALAKKQFF. Written as DNA, the CDR3 is TGCGCCAGCAGCCCAAGACAGGGGGCGCTTGCGAAGAAGCAGTTCTTC.

This chain links TRBV5-4 with TRBJ2-7, with D unresolved. V was shortened by 0 bases and J by 3 bases, with 13 bases between the two germline ends. In germline, CDR1 is SGHNT, CDR2 YYREEE (reference sequence). The CDR3 is made up of 15 amino acids. The CDR3 nucleotides read TGTGCCAGCAGCTTGGAGCCTTCCGAGCACTACGAGCAGTACTTC. Translation: CASSLEPSEHYEQYF.

This clone was found a few times. The chain has TRBV27 and TRBJ1-2; the D gene is possibly TRBD1 (5 bases). The CDR3 has 14 amino acids. V was pared by 5 bases and J by 5 bases, with 15 bases between. The germline V gene encodes CDR1 MNHEY and CDR2 SMNVEV (reference sequence). Here the CDR3 reads CASSPEGLGYGYTF. CDR3 nucleotide sequence: TGTGCCAGCAGTCCCGAGGGGTTGGGTTATGGCTACACCTTC.

In its sample, this clone was seen a few times. V is TRBV7-7 and J is TRBJ2-5; 7 bases agree with TRBD2. The germline gives CDR1 SSHAT, CDR2 FNYEAQ (reference sequence). The CDR3 has 15 residues. With 4 bases clipped from V and 5 bases from J, the junction kept 10 bases outside the gene matches. The CDR3 coding sequence is TGTGCCAGCAGCTCCGGGACTACTGCCTGGGAGACCCAGTACTTC. Its translation: CASSSGTTAWETQYF.

This chain uses TRBV14 with TRBJ2-3, with D unclear. Trimming cost V 0 bases and J 0 bases, with 10 bases left between them. Germline values: CDR1 SGHDN, CDR2 FVKESK. This CDR3 is built from 16 residues. The CDR3 spells CASSQDWQFSTDTQYF. The CDR3 DNA reads TGTGCCAGCAGCCAAGATTGGCAGTTTAGCACAGATACGCAGTATTTT.

The chain employs TRBV28 and TRBJ2-5, with D possibly TRBD1 on 6 matching bases. Germline loops: CDR1 MDHEN, CDR2 SYDVKM. Trimming left V 5 bases short and J 4 bases short, with 11 bases between. This CDR3 region has 13 residues. The CDR3 protein is CASSLTGPETQYF. CDR3 nucleotides: TGTGCCAGCAGTCTGACAGGCCCAGAGACCCAGTACTTC.

CDR3 nucleotides: TGTGCCAGCAGCTTCGGGGGGTTGGGTGAAAAACTGTTTTTT. Protein: CASSFGGLGEKLFF. The V gene is TRBV5-5, the J gene TRBJ1-4; D perhaps matches TRBD1 (5 bases). This CDR3 contains 14 residues. Germline CDR1 is SGHKS and CDR2 is YYEKEE (reference sequence). The V and J ends lost 2 bases and 7 bases respectively, with 12 bases between them.

V is TRBV28 and J is TRBJ1-3, with D hard to call. The germline CDR1 and CDR2 sequences are MDHEN and SYDVKM. Trimming took 3 bases from V and 0 from J, leaving 9 bases between them. The CDR3 extends over 15 amino acids. In nucleotides, the CDR3 is TGTGCCAGCAGTTTGCCAGGCATCTCTGGAAACACCATATATTTT. Translation gives CASSLPGISGNTIYF.

The genes are TRBV19 and TRBJ2-6, with D perhaps TRBD1 or TRBD2 (6 bases each). V was pared by 5 bases and J by 2 bases, with 13 bases between. Germline CDR1 is LNHDA and CDR2 is SQIVND (reference sequence). This CDR3 spans 16 amino acids. The CDR3 region has the DNA TGTGCCAGTAGTTCTACGGGGGCTACTGGGGCCAACGTCCTGACTTTC. Amino acid sequence: CASSSTGATGANVLTF. The variable domain in full, with the rest retrieved from reference TRBV19 and TRBJ2-6, is DGGITQSPKYLFRKEGQNVTLSCEQNLNHDAMYWYRQDPGQGLRLIYYSQIVNDFQKGDIAEGYSVSREKKESFPLTVTSAQKNPTAFYLCASSSTGATGANVLTFGAGSRLTVL.

This chain links TRBV5-5 with TRBJ1-5, with D possibly being TRBD1 (5 bases). V lost 7 bases to trimming and J lost 1 base, with 12 bases between them. Germline values: CDR1 SGHKS, CDR2 YYEKEE (reference sequence). The CDR3 length is 14 residues. CDR3 nucleotide sequence: TGTGCCAGCTCGGAGGGGAACAGCAATCAGCCCCAGCATTTT. Residues: CASSEGNSNQPQHF.

The V call is TRBV7-3, the J call TRBJ2-3, with D perhaps TRBD1 (6 bases). The CDR3 has 16 residues. Per the germline V gene, CDR1 is SGHTA and CDR2 is FQGTGA. V was clipped by 2 bases and J by 5 bases, with 17 bases between them. CDR3 DNA: TGTGCCAGCAGCTTAGCAGGGGAAATGGTGAAAGATACGCAGTATTTT. It encodes CASSLAGEMVKDTQYF.

The rearrangement joins TRBV7-4 to TRBJ1-5; D gene unclear. The germline CDR1 and CDR2 sequences are SGHVT and SQSDAQ. There are 17 residues in the CDR3. Trimming cost V 0 bases and J 2 bases, with 14 bases left between them. CDR3 in amino acids: CASSLARTERGNQPQHF. CDR3 coding DNA: TGTGCCAGCAGCTTAGCTCGCACAGAACGGGGCAATCAGCCCCAGCATTTT.

The rearrangement joins TRBV28 to TRBJ2-3; 8 bases match TRBD2. This CDR3 is built from 18 residues. Germline CDR1 and CDR2: MDHEN and SYDVKM. Trimming at V came to 4 bases and at J to 0 bases, leaving 12 bases not matched to a gene. The CDR3 bases are TGTGCCAGCAGTTCCAGAGCGGGAGTATGGACTAGCACAGATACGCAGTATTTT. Amino acids: CASSSRAGVWTSTDTQYF.

This clone was picked up a small number of times. The genes are TRBV4-1 and TRBJ1-5; D is undetermined. Germline-derived CDR1 and CDR2 are MGHRA and YSYEKL. The length of the CDR3 is 16 residues. Trimming removed 2 bases at V and 6 bases at J, with 17 bases between. The CDR3 spells CASSQSYRDFAQPQHF. CDR3 coding DNA: TGCGCCAGCAGCCAAAGTTATCGGGATTTTGCTCAGCCCCAGCATTTT.

The rearrangement uses TRBV2 and TRBJ2-5; a weak D match, TRBD1 (5 bases). Germline CDR1 SNHLY, CDR2 FYNNEI. Deletions cut 6 bases from V and 0 bases from J, with 11 bases between. The CDR3 is made up of 14 amino acids. The DNA for the CDR3 is TGTGCCAGCAGAAAGACAGCCAACCAAGAGACCCAGTACTTC. Translating it yields CASRKTANQETQYF.

J is TRBJ2-1 and V is TRBV21-1; the D segment call TRBD1 is taken from the table without a DNA check. TRBV21-1 is a recognized pseudogene. The CDR3 is 15 amino acids. This CDR3 is CASSARDKTYNEQFF. The DNA of the CDR3 is TGTGCCAGCAGTGCAAGGGACAAGACTTACAATGAGCAGTTCTTC.

This clone has more than one count but fewer than ten. The chain is built from TRBV18 and TRBJ1-2, with D tentatively TRBD1 (5 bases). The CDR3 loop spans 13 amino acids. Germline assignment: CDR1 KGHSH and CDR2 LQKENI. Trimming removed 4 bases at V and 2 bases at J, with 8 bases between. The CDR3 sequence: CASSQDSNYGYTF. CDR3 nucleotides: TGTGCCAGCTCACAAGACAGCAACTATGGCTACACCTTC.

The CDR3: CASSPEAGSTDTQYF. The DNA of the CDR3 is TGTGCCAGCTCACCAGAGGCAGGCAGCACAGATACGCAGTATTTT. V gene TRBV18 combines with J gene TRBJ2-3; no firm D call. The CDR3 length is 15 residues. Germline V gene sequence: CDR1 KGHSH, CDR2 LQKENI. Trimming pared 2 bases from V and 0 bases from J, leaving 9 bases between.

The chain is built from TRBV4-2 and TRBJ2-7, with 7 bases aligning to TRBD2. Unmatched junction bases numbered 8, after V lost 2 bases and J lost 4 bases. The CDR3 is made up of 15 amino acids. CDR1 LGHNA and CDR2 YNFKEQ come from the germline V gene. The CDR3 reads CASSQSLAGWYEQYF. The DNA of the CDR3 is TGTGCCAGCAGCCAATCTTTAGCGGGCTGGTACGAGCAGTACTTC.